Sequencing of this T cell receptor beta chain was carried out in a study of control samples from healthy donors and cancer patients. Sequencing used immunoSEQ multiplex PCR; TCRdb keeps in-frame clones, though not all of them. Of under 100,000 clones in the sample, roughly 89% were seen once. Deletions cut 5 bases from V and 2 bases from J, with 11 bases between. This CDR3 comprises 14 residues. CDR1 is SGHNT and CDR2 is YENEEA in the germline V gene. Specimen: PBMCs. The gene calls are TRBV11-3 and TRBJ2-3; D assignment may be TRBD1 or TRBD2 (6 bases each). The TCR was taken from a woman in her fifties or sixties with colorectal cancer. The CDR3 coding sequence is TGTGCCAGCAGCCTCGGGGGCCCCACAGATACGCAGTATTTT. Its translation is CASSLGGPTDTQYF.